Following are 12 T cell receptor beta chains from one sample sequenced in a study of blood T cells in healthy people across ages. Sample-barcoded 5' priming and a J-beta primer mix drove a second PCR of about 7 to 11 cycles. MiXCR was run by TCRdb on the 5' RACE reads, yielding one entry per CDR3 protein. Of about 930,000 distinct CDR3 sequences listed, about 28% were seen once; the top ten hold around 9.6%. These records were also assigned to another study, of T cells of mothers and their children.

Sample: blood. These receptors all come from a middle-aged woman in good health.

This clonotype was found a few times. This chain connects TRBV6-5 to TRBJ1-6; D gene uncertain. CDR1 and CDR2 from the germline V gene are MNHEY and SVGAGI. V lost 4 bases and J 4 bases, leaving 17 bases between the germline ends. The CDR3 has 17 residues. The CDR3 spells CASSSPHGRRYNSPLHF. The DNA for the CDR3 is TGTGCCAGCAGTTCACCCCACGGACGGAGATATAATTCACCCCTCCACTTT.

The gene calls are TRBV11-3 and TRBJ1-4, with TRBD1 identical over 7 bases. CDR3 length equals 14 residues. Per the germline V gene, CDR1 is SGHNT and CDR2 is YENEEA. V shed 3 bases and J 10 bases; nucleotides not matched to a gene: 8. CDR3 residues: CASSFPGTDRKLFF. The CDR3 nucleotides read TGTGCCAGCAGCTTCCCCGGGACAGATCGAAAACTGTTTTTT.

This clonotype was detected a few times. The chain joins TRBV5-1 to TRBJ2-1, with D tentatively TRBD1 (6 bases). CDR1 is SGHRS, CDR2 YFSETQ, per germline. V lost 2 bases to trimming and J lost 6 bases, with 9 bases between them. This CDR3 has 13 amino acids. CDR3: CASSLTDSNEQFF. The CDR3 DNA is TGCGCCAGCAGCTTAACGGACAGCAATGAGCAGTTCTTC.

This clonotype occurred a few times. The chain carries TRBV3-1 and TRBJ1-2; possible D gene TRBD1, 5 bases. Trimming removed 5 bases at V and 8 bases at J, with 18 bases between. The CDR3 is 14 amino acids. Germline V gene lookup returns CDR1 LGHDT and CDR2 YNNKEL (reference sequence). The CDR3 nucleotides read TGTGCCAGCAGCAAGCCAGGTGGGGGAGGCGGCTACACCTTC. Its protein product is CASSKPGGGGGYTF.

The chain carries TRBV9 and TRBJ2-7; no clear D gene. Between the trimmed V and J ends, which lost 0 bases and 2 bases, there was a span of 15 bases. The CDR3 loop spans 16 amino acids. Looked up from germline, CDR1 is SGDLS and CDR2 is YYNGEE. The CDR3 DNA sequence: TGTGCCAGCAGCGTAGGGGAAGATGCAGACCCCTACGAGCAGTACTTC. Its translation: CASSVGEDADPYEQYF.

The genes are TRBV5-1 and TRBJ1-1; weak D call: TRBD1 (6 bases). From germline, CDR1 is SGHRS and CDR2 YFSETQ. This CDR3 has 14 amino acids. V was cut by 3 bases and J by 4 bases, with 13 bases left in between. The CDR3 sequence: CASSWNREGTEAFF. DNA for the CDR3: TGCGCCAGCAGCTGGAACAGGGAGGGCACTGAAGCTTTCTTT.

The rearrangement uses TRBV30 and TRBJ1-5; D ambiguous. The CDR3 consists of 13 residues. The germline V gene has CDR1 GTSNPN and CDR2 SVGIG (reference sequence). Trimming pared 2 bases from V and 4 bases from J, leaving 9 bases between. The CDR3 is CAWSPSGNQPQHF. CDR3 nucleotides: TGTGCCTGGAGTCCGAGTGGAAATCAGCCCCAGCATTTT.

This chain uses TRBV29-1 with TRBJ1-5; D unclear. The germline V and J ends were trimmed by 6 bases and 3 bases, with 12 bases remaining between them. The germline V gene encodes CDR1 SQVTM and CDR2 ANQGSEA. This CDR3 comprises 13 residues. The CDR3 region has the DNA TGCAGCGTGACCGCCGGGTTCAATCAGCCCCAGCATTTT. Translated: CSVTAGFNQPQHF.

This clonotype occurred many times. V gene TRBV5-1 combines with J gene TRBJ1-1; D is unresolved. V was clipped by 0 bases and J by 4 bases, with 10 bases between them. CDR3 length: 14 amino acids. CDR1 and CDR2 from the germline V gene are SGHRS and YFSETQ. As DNA, the CDR3 is TGCGCCAGCAGCTTGGGCCAGGCCTCCACTGAAGCTTTCTTT. As protein: CASSLGQASTEAFF. The full variable domain, its missing parts supplied by reference TRBV5-1 and TRBJ1-1, is KAGVTQTPRYLIKTRGQQVTLSCSPISGHRSVSWYQQTPGQGLQFLFEYFSETQRNKGNFPGRFSGRQFSNSRSEMNVSTLELGDSALYLCASSLGQASTEAFFGQGTRLTVV.

In its sample, this clonotype was seen many times. The chain recombines TRBV6-6 with TRBJ2-3; maybe TRBD1 (6 bases). The CDR3 runs 13 residues. Germline CDR1 reads MNHNY; CDR2 reads SVGAGI (reference sequence). V was clipped by 6 bases and J by 4 bases, with 11 bases between them. CDR3 sequence reads: CASSSGVPDTQYF. In DNA form, the CDR3 reads TGTGCCAGCAGCTCAGGGGTCCCAGATACGCAGTATTTT.

The chain recombines TRBV4-3 with TRBJ2-3; no firm D call. Germline V gives CDR1 LGHNA, CDR2 YSLEER. There are 15 residues in the CDR3. The germline V and J ends were trimmed by 1 base and 4 bases, with 12 bases remaining between them. CDR3 DNA sequence: TGCGCCAGCAGCCAAGGGAGAAGCTCACCAGATACGCAGTATTTT. Its translation: CASSQGRSSPDTQYF.

The rearrangement joins TRBV29-1 to TRBJ1-2; D not resolved. Germline V gene lookup returns CDR1 SQVTM and CDR2 ANQGSEA. The CDR3 is 13 residues long. V was pared by 3 bases and J by 0 bases, with 8 bases between. CDR3: CSVDRSANYGYTF. For the CDR3, the DNA is TGCAGCGTTGATAGGTCAGCTAACTATGGCTACACCTTC.